The 27 T cell receptor beta chains below were found in one sample sequenced in a study of long-term antiretroviral therapy in people with HIV (dated by TCRdb to between 2021 and 2024). Sequencing of the TRB variable region was done with the immunoSEQ hsTCRB v3.0 assay at survey level resolution. Here the immuneACCESS table is served through TCRdb, limited to in-frame sequences with V and J called. Missing clones are a known gap in these copies; in checked studies unresolved V genes cover under half, and the rest lacks a known reason. The sample table shows some 30,000 clones, and around 90% are seen once. 4.3% of the sample belongs to the ten largest clones. The sample here was unsorted PBMCs, taken 5 to 5.5 years after starting antiretroviral therapy. Receptors were obtained from a woman in her forties with HIV.

The chain joins TRBV29-1 to TRBJ1-5; D is possibly TRBD1 (5 bases). V lost 6 bases and J lost 5, with 14 bases in between. The germline CDR1 and CDR2 sequences are SQVTM and ANQGSEA. The CDR3 runs 13 residues. The CDR3 sequence: CSVADSPDQPQHF. The CDR3 coding sequence is TGCAGCGTCGCCGACAGCCCCGATCAGCCCCAGCATTTT.

This clone was recorded a few times. The chain couples TRBV7-9 to TRBJ2-7; 7 bases match TRBD2. In germline, CDR1 is SEHNR, CDR2 FQNEAQ (reference sequence). After removal of 6 bases from V and 3 bases from J, the junction contained 2 bases not matched to a gene. The CDR3 covers 12 residues. CDR3 in DNA: TGTGCCAGCAGTCGGGACTACTACGAGCAGTACTTC. Its translation: CASSRDYYEQYF.

The rearrangement links TRBV11-2 to TRBJ2-7, with D perhaps matching TRBD1 (5 bases). CDR1 and CDR2 from the germline V gene are SGHAT and FQNNGV. There are 14 residues in the CDR3. V shed 5 bases and J shed 5 bases, with 16 bases lying between them. CDR3 region: CASSIRQGGHEQYF. CDR3 coding DNA: TGTGCCAGCAGCATAAGGCAGGGCGGACACGAGCAGTACTTC. Variable domain in full (rest from reference TRBV11-2 and TRBJ2-7): EAGVAQSPRYKIIEKRQSVAFWCNPISGHATLYWYQQILGQGPKLLIQFQNNGVVDDSQLPKDRFSAERLKGVDSTLKIQPAKLEDSAVYLCASSIRQGGHEQYFGPGTRLTVT.

J is TRBJ2-4 and V is TRBV7-6; D is unclear. CDR3 length equals 11 residues. Trimming removed 7 bases from V and 3 bases from J, with 4 bases in between. CDR1 and CDR2 from the germline V gene are SGHVS and FNYEAQ. CDR3 DNA sequence: TGTGCCAGCATGGACAAAAACATTCAGTACTTC. This gives the protein CASMDKNIQYF.

The V gene is TRBV2, the J gene TRBJ1-1, with a tentative D call TRBD1 (6 bases). The CDR3 is 12 residues long. V was shortened by 9 bases and J by 11 bases, with 19 bases between the two germline ends. Per the germline V gene, CDR1 is SNHLY and CDR2 is FYNNEI. The CDR3 region has the DNA TGTGCCAGTGGACAGATGGTTAATAGGGCTTTCTTT. Amino acid sequence: CASGQMVNRAFF.

This clone was observed a few times. The chain uses TRBV11-2 and TRBJ1-1, with D uncertain. There are 14 residues in the CDR3. Germline V CDR1 and CDR2: SGHAT, FQNNGV. V shed 5 bases and J shed 1 base, with 11 bases lying between them. The CDR3 DNA follows: TGTGCCAGCAGCCCATGGACGGGGAACACTGAAGCTTTCTTT. Translated, it gives CASSPWTGNTEAFF.

The chain joins TRBV9 to TRBJ2-7, with TRBD2 matching 8 bases. The CDR3 consists of 15 residues. J lost 0 bases, V lost 2 bases, and 4 bases had no gene match. The germline V gene has CDR1 SGDLS and CDR2 YYNGEE. The CDR3: CASSVAGGTSYEQYF. The CDR3 coding sequence is TGTGCCAGCAGCGTTGCGGGGGGCACCTCCTACGAGCAGTACTTC.

The chain links TRBV2 to TRBJ2-5, with 10 bases fitting TRBD1. After removal of 4 bases from V and 14 bases from J, the junction contained 10 bases not matched to a gene. This CDR3 is 13 amino acids long. Germline-derived CDR1 and CDR2 are SNHLY and FYNNEI. CDR3 sequence: CASSAYKTGGPYF. The CDR3 coding sequence is TGTGCCAGCAGTGCTTATAAGACAGGGGGCCCATACTTC.

The J gene is TRBJ1-2, the V gene TRBV2; D gene unclear. CDR1 and CDR2 (germline): SNHLY, FYNNEI. The CDR3 contains 11 residues. V lost 8 bases and J lost 6, with 10 bases in between. CDR3 region: CASYRGDGYTF. The CDR3 region has the DNA TGTGCCAGCTACCGTGGTGATGGCTACACCTTC.

The CDR3 bases are TGCGCCAGCAGCCAAAACCTAGCGGGGGGGCAGGAGCAGTTCTTC. This codes for CASSQNLAGGQEQFF. This chain uses TRBV4-3 with TRBJ2-1, with 12 positions matching TRBD2. V was clipped by 2 bases and J by 10 bases; unmatched bases: 6. Germline-derived CDR1 and CDR2 are LGHNA and YSLEER. The CDR3 totals 15 residues.

V usage is TRBV30 and J usage is TRBJ2-1; no clear D. The CDR3 covers 13 residues. Germline V gene data show CDR1 as GTSNPN and CDR2 as SVGIG (reference sequence). V shed 0 bases and J shed 4 bases, with 7 bases lying between them. CDR3 residues: CAWSVGNYNEQFF. The DNA for the CDR3 is TGTGCCTGGAGTGTAGGTAATTACAATGAGCAGTTCTTC.

The chain combines TRBV7-8 with TRBJ1-6; perhaps TRBD1 as D (6 bases). The CDR3 contains 13 residues. Germline lookup yields CDR1 SGHVS and CDR2 FQNEAQ. Trimming pared 5 bases from V and 11 bases from J, leaving 13 bases between. The CDR3 spells CASSPPGHAPLHF. The CDR3 bases are TGTGCCAGCAGCCCCCCGGGACATGCACCCCTCCACTTT.

The rearrangement joins TRBV19 to TRBJ2-1; D uncertain. CDR3 length equals 15 residues. V shed 0 bases and J shed 0 bases, with 6 bases lying between them. Germline V gives CDR1 LNHDA, CDR2 SQIVND (reference sequence). The CDR3: CASSIDTSSYNEQFF. The CDR3 DNA reads as TGTGCCAGTAGTATAGATACCAGCTCCTACAATGAGCAGTTCTTC.

The chain links TRBV11-3 to TRBJ2-1, with 8 bases that match TRBD2. CDR3 size: 16 residues. Unmatched junction bases numbered 7, after V lost 0 bases and J lost 6 bases. The germline gives CDR1 SGHNT, CDR2 YENEEA. The CDR3 DNA sequence: TGTGCCAGCAGCTTAGATTCCGGGACTAGGTCCAATGAGCAGTTCTTC. It codes for CASSLDSGTRSNEQFF.

This chain connects TRBV18 to TRBJ2-7; D gene unclear. Trimming shortened V by 3 bases and J by 3 bases, and 12 bases separated the two germline ends. Germline-derived CDR1 and CDR2 are KGHSH and LQKENI. The CDR3 runs to 14 residues. In DNA form, the CDR3 reads TGTGCCAGCTCACCGCCGTTAAGGGTCTACGAGCAGTACTTC. It specifies CASSPPLRVYEQYF.

The chain uses TRBV9 and TRBJ1-1; weak D call: TRBD1 (6 bases). The length of the CDR3 is 15 residues. The V gene lost 2 bases and the J gene lost 1 base, with 12 bases spanning the gap. The germline V gene has CDR1 SGDLS and CDR2 YYNGEE. In DNA, the CDR3 is TGTGCCAGCAGCGTTCAAGGACAGTCGAACACTGAAGCTTTCTTT. Translating it yields CASSVQGQSNTEAFF.

The V and J genes are TRBV5-1 and TRBJ2-5; D not certain. Looked up from germline, CDR1 is SGHRS and CDR2 is YFSETQ. V gave up 1 base and J gave up 4 bases, with 5 bases separating them. This CDR3 has 12 residues. CDR3: CASSLRGETQYF. The CDR3 DNA is TGCGCCAGCAGCTTGCGAGGAGAGACCCAGTACTTC.

This CDR3 is CASSGLSTEAFF. In nucleotides, the CDR3 is TGCGCCAGCAGCGGTTTGTCGACTGAAGCTTTCTTT. The chain employs TRBV4-1 and TRBJ1-1; D not certain. The CDR3 spans 12 residues. V lost 5 bases, J lost 5 bases, and 9 bases lay in between. Germline V gene sequence: CDR1 MGHRA, CDR2 YSYEKL.

The chain uses TRBV6-1 and TRBJ1-1; no firm D call. The CDR3 has 15 amino acids. V was shortened by 5 bases and J by 1 base, with 14 bases between the two germline ends. Germline V gives CDR1 MNHNS, CDR2 SASEGT. Here the CDR3 DNA reads TGTGCCAGCAGTCCTTTTACAGCACCGAACACTGAAGCTTTCTTT. Its translation is CASSPFTAPNTEAFF.

This rearrangement joins TRBV19 to TRBJ1-1; D gene unclear. This CDR3 region has 13 residues. V gave up 6 bases and J gave up 5 bases, with 13 bases separating them. Germline V gene data show CDR1 as LNHDA and CDR2 as SQIVND (reference sequence). The CDR3 region is CASSSPGWTEAFF. CDR3 DNA: TGTGCCAGTAGCTCCCCGGGTTGGACTGAAGCTTTCTTT.

V is TRBV30 and J is TRBJ1-1; possible D gene TRBD1, 5 bases. V dropped 3 bases and J dropped 4 bases, with 15 bases sitting between them. CDR1 is GTSNPN, CDR2 SVGIG, per germline (reference sequence). CDR3 length: 14 amino acids. CDR3 protein: CAWSRDGGRTEAFF. CDR3 sequence (DNA): TGTGCCTGGAGCCGGGACGGCGGACGCACTGAAGCTTTCTTT.

V gene TRBV9 combines with J gene TRBJ1-5; D is uncertain. This CDR3 is built from 13 residues. With 1 base removed from V and 7 bases from J, the gap between germline ends came to 9 bases. The germline V gene has CDR1 SGDLS and CDR2 YYNGEE. The CDR3 nucleotides read TGTGCCAGCAGCGTAAGTGGCGGACAGCCCCAGCATTTT. This sequence encodes CASSVSGGQPQHF.

J is TRBJ1-2 and V is TRBV11-3, with 10 bases matching TRBD1. Trimming at V came to 5 bases and at J to 3 bases, leaving 9 bases not matched to a gene. This CDR3 has 16 amino acids. Germline CDR1 and CDR2: SGHNT and YENEEA. The CDR3 region has the DNA TGTGCCAGCAGCCCGCGTCCCGGGACAGGGGACTATGGCTACACCTTC. It codes for CASSPRPGTGDYGYTF. Supplemented by reference TRBV11-3 and TRBJ1-2, the full variable domain reads EAGVVQSPRYKIIEKKQPVAFWCNPISGHNTLYWYLQNLGQGPELLIRYENEEAVDDSQLPKDRFSAERLKGVDSTLKIQPAELGDSAVYLCASSPRPGTGDYGYTFGSGTRLTVV.

The chain recombines TRBV7-9 with TRBJ2-1; 13 bases align to TRBD2. The CDR3 totals 17 residues. Unmatched junction bases numbered 15, after V lost 3 bases and J lost 13 bases. Germline V gene lookup returns CDR1 SEHNR and CDR2 FQNEAQ (reference sequence). CDR3 bases: TGTGCCAGCAGCTTGGGGACTAGCGGGACTTCTCGTTCTATCCAGTTCTTC. Its translation is CASSLGTSGTSRSIQFF.

The chain links TRBV7-2 to TRBJ1-6; 9 bases map to TRBD1. Germline CDR1 is SGHTA and CDR2 is FQGNSA. The CDR3 has 15 residues. The trim removed 5 bases at V and 6 bases at J, leaving 5 bases unmatched. CDR3 coding DNA: TGTGCCAGCAGCATGACAGGGGGGCGTAATTCACCCCTCCACTTT. Protein product: CASSMTGGRNSPLHF.

V gene TRBV4-2 combines with J gene TRBJ1-2, with 9 bases lining up with TRBD1. This CDR3 region has 16 residues. The J segment lost 4 bases and the V segment lost 1 base, leaving 7 bases of the junction unmatched. CDR1 LGHNA and CDR2 YNFKEQ come from the germline V gene. The CDR3 protein is CASSQAGTGLFYGYTF. CDR3 nucleotides: TGTGCCAGCAGCCAAGCCGGGACAGGGCTTTTCTATGGCTACACCTTC.

In this sample, this clone turned up a few times. V gene TRBV19 combines with J gene TRBJ1-2, with 7 nucleotides matching TRBD1. This CDR3 has 14 residues. Per the germline V gene, CDR1 is LNHDA and CDR2 is SQIVND (reference sequence). V gave up 4 bases and J gave up 5 bases; unmatched junction bases: 7. This CDR3 reads CASSTSGQTYGYTF. The CDR3 region has the DNA TGTGCCAGTAGTACATCGGGACAGACGTATGGCTACACCTTC.